This T cell receptor (beta chain) was observed in a study of blood T cell repertoires in COVID-19. Study-wide context: The United States, Italy and Spain provided the acute and convalescent COVID-19 samples. Nucleic acid was either cDNA or gDNA, and it came from T cells, B-cell-depleted T cells, or PBMCs.

As processed by the authors: The assay estimated nucleated cells by amplifying reference gene primers. Sequenced by immunoSEQ multiplex PCR; TCRdb stores in-frame clones only, minus some. The D gene and trimming were derived from the DNA, and the V and J assignments and clone size from that table. The sample records roughly 210,000 clones, around nine tenths being singletons. Germline CDR1 is SGHRS and CDR2 is YFSETQ. CDR3 size: 15 residues. Trimming stripped 4 bases from V and 6 bases from J, with 16 bases between. In assigning cohorts, the study relied on participant-reported clinical history. The V call is TRBV5-1, the J call TRBJ2-2, with TRBD2 as a possible D gene (6 bases). Source material: PBMCs or T cells enriched from blood (not recorded which). The origin of this receptor is a man aged 30 to 39 in a cohort exposed to, infected with or recovered from COVID-19 (not recorded which). The CDR3 protein is CASSPDGRSSGELFF. The CDR3, as DNA: TGCGCCAGCAGCCCGGACGGGAGATCCTCCGGGGAGCTGTTTTTT.